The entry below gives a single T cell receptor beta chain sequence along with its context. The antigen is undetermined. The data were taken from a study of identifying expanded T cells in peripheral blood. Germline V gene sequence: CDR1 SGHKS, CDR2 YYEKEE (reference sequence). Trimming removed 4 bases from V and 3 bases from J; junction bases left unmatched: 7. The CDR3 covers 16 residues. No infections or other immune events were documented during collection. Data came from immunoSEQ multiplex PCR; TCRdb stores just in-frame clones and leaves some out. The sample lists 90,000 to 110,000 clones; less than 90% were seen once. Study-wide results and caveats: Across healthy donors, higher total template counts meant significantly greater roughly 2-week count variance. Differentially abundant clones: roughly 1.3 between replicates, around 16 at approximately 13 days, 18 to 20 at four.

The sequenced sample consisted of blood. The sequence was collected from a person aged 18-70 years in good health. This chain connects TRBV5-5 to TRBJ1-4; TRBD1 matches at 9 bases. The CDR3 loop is CASSPGQGWANEKLFF. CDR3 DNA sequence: TGTGCCAGCAGCCCCGGACAGGGGTGGGCTAATGAAAAACTGTTTTTT.